Many counts were recorded for the clone carrying this T cell receptor beta chain. Its specificity is unknown. Trimming cost V 6 bases and J 7 bases, with 19 bases left between them. The CDR3 spans 15 residues. Germline CDR1 ENHRY, CDR2 SYGVKD. The entry originates in a study of beta chain features in type 1 diabetes. Regarding the study as a whole: The study left unresolved whether HLA type influences TCRB rearrangement. Sequencing the cDNA could make cells with high TCR expression show up more than they should.

Reverse transcription of all isolated RNA meant that expressed TCRB transcripts were sequenced. Assay used: immunoSEQ multiplex PCR; TCRdb lists only in-frame clones, some missing. Seen here are 150,000 to 170,000 clones, under 9.5% observed once, and the top ten hold less than 0.85%. Sequenced: central memory CD4+ T cells from blood. The rearrangement links TRBV10-3 to TRBJ1-5, with D possibly TRBD1 on 6 matching bases. The receptor comes from a man in his late teens or twenties in good health. Here the CDR3 DNA reads TGTGCCATCAGCCCGGGATTGGAGACAGGCCAGCCCCAGCATTTT. This gives the protein CAISPGLETGQPQHF.